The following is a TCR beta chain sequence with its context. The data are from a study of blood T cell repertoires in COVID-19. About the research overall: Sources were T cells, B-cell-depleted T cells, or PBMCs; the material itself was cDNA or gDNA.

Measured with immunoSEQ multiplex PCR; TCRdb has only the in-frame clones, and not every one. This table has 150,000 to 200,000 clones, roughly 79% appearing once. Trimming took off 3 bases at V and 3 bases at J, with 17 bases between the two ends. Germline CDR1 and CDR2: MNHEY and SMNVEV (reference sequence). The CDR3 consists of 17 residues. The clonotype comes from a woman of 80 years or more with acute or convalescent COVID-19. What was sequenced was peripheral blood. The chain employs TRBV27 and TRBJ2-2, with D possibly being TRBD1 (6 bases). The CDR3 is CASSFRGSRQYTGELFF. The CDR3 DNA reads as TGTGCCAGCAGTTTCAGGGGTAGCAGGCAGTACACCGGGGAGCTGTTTTTT.